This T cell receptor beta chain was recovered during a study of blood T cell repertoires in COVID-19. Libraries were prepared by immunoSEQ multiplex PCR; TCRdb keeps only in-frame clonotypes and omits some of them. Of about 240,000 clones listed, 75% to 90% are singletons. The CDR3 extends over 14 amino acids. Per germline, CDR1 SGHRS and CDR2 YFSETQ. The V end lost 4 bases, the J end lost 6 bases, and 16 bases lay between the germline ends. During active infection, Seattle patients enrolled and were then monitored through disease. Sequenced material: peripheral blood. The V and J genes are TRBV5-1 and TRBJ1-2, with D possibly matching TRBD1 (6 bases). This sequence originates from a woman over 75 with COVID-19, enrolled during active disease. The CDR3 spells CASSRDTPRDGYTF. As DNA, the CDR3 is TGCGCCAGCAGCCGGGACACCCCCAGGGATGGCTACACCTTC.